The entry below describes one T cell receptor (beta chain). The sample is drawn from a study of cytomegalovirus exposure and HLA in healthy donors. Turning to the study itself: The study's early data release held about 77 million unique TCRs from HLA-typed donors.

The study ran its PCR with 60 Vbeta and 13 Jbeta primers. TCRdb's table, derived via immunoSEQ multiplex PCR, lists solely in-frame clones and lacks some. The sample holds around 150,000 clones, around 10% seen once. Healthy people donating bone marrow made up the donors. The receptor was derived from a male donor in good health and CMV-seronegative. Sample: PBMCs.

The CDR3 bases are TGCGCCAGCAGCTTGGGACTAGCGGGGGCCTCATCTGGGGCCAACGTCCTGACTTTC. Translation: CASSLGLAGASSGANVLTF. The chain couples TRBV5-1 to TRBJ2-6; 12 nucleotides match TRBD2. CDR1 SGHRS and CDR2 YFSETQ come from the germline V gene. With 0 bases clipped from V and 1 base from J, the junction kept 5 bases outside the gene matches. The CDR3 covers 19 residues.